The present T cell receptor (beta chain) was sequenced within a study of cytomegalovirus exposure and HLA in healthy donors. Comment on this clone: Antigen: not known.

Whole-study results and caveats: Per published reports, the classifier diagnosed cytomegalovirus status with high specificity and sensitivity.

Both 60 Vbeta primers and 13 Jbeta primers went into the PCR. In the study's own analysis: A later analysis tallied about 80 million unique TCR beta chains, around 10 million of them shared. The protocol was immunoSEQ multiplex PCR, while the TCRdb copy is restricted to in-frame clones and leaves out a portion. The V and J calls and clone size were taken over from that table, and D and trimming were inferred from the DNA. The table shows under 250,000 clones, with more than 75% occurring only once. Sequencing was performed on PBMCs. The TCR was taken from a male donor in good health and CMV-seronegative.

The chain's CDR3 is CASSAGQGVSQPQHF. CDR3 DNA sequence: TGTGCCAGCAGCGCGGGACAGGGGGTTTCACAGCCCCAGCATTTT. The rearrangement uses TRBV9 and TRBJ1-5, with 11 bases lining up with TRBD1. Germline assignment: CDR1 SGDLS and CDR2 YYNGEE. The CDR3 sequence is 15 residues long. Trimming cost V 3 bases and J 7 bases; bases outside gene matches: 6.